This TCR beta chain was sequenced for a study of blood T cell repertoires in COVID-19. Study at large: The analysed material was cDNA or gDNA that came from T cells, B-cell-depleted T cells, or PBMCs.

Trimming removed 4 bases from V and 5 bases from J, with 11 bases in between. CDR1 is LNHDA, CDR2 SQIVND, per germline (reference sequence). The CDR3 extends over 13 amino acids. Generated by immunoSEQ multiplex PCR, the TCRdb table keeps only in-frame clones and is missing some. This table holds roughly 150,000 clones, approximately 78% found once. The chain joins TRBV19 to TRBJ2-5, with D maybe TRBD1 (5 bases). Sequencing was carried out using peripheral blood. This TCR came from an elderly woman with acute or convalescent COVID-19. CDR3 region: CASSTRVWETQYF. CDR3 in DNA: TGTGCCAGTAGTACCAGGGTCTGGGAGACCCAGTACTTC.